A selection of T cell receptor beta chains follows, all from one sample in a study of vaccination and CD4 T cells after COVID-19. Antigen specificity for these receptors is unknown. TCRdb reprocessed the PCR reads with MiXCR, giving one entry per CDR3 protein. Of more than 6,000 distinct CDR3 sequences in the sample, 30% to 45% were seen once. Sequenced: CD4+ T cells from blood, cultured in vitro. Receptors originate from a human donor in good health. Each CDR3 is given with its conserved first and last residue. D genes are given only for firm matches. The size field is filled for only some rows; it gives once, few, many or a size class.

j_call	d_call	v_call	clone_size	cdr3_nt	cdr3_aa
TRBJ1-2	TRBD1	TRBV7-2	few	TGTGCCAGCAGCTTAGCAACCCGGGACAGGGGGAAGGGCTACACCTTC	CASSLATRDRGKGYTF
TRBJ2-1	TRBD2	TRBV10-1	-	TGCGCCAGCAGTGATAGCGGGGGCTACAATGAGCAGTTCTTC	CASSDSGGYNEQFF
TRBJ2-7	-	TRBV23-1	-	TGCGCCAGCAGTCAAGGCTTACAGGGTGCCTACGAGCAGTACTTC	CASSQGLQGAYEQYF
TRBJ2-7	TRBD1	TRBV19	-	TGTGCCAGTAGGAGGACAGGGGACTACGAGCAGTACTTC	CASRRTGDYEQYF
TRBJ1-1	-	TRBV29-1	once	TGCAGCGGGAGGACAGTCAACACTGAAGCTTTCTTT	CSGRTVNTEAFF
TRBJ1-6	-	TRBV28	-	TGTGCCAGCAGGGCGGGTGGTATGGACACCCGGAGCTCCTATAATTCACCCCTCCACTTT	CASRAGGMDTRSSYNSPLHF
TRBJ2-7	-	TRBV25-1	-	TGTGCCAGCAGTGACTATTACGAGCAGTACTTC	CASSDYYEQYF
TRBJ2-7	-	TRBV6-1	few	TGTGCCAGCAGCCCAGGGGCTAACTTAAGGGGCGAGCAGTACTTC	CASSPGANLRGEQYF
TRBJ1-2	TRBD1	TRBV11-2	-	TGTGCCAGCAGCCTGCAAACAGGGGTCTATGGCTACACCTTC	CASSLQTGVYGYTF
TRBJ1-2	-	TRBV10-3	few	TGTGCCATCACCCACCGGGTGAAAGATGGCTACACCTTC	CAITHRVKDGYTF
TRBJ2-1	-	TRBV27	-	TGTGCCAGCAGTTTAGGCAGGACCTTTGGCAATGAGCAGTTCTTC	CASSLGRTFGNEQFF
TRBJ2-1	-	TRBV7-2	-	TGTGCCAGCAGCTTCTCCGGGGATGAGCAGTTCTTC	CASSFSGDEQFF
TRBJ1-1	TRBD1	TRBV15	-	TGTGCCACCAGCAGAGAAAGGGCAGGGGGCCGTTTCACTGAAGCTTTCTTT	CATSRERAGGRFTEAFF
TRBJ1-2	-	TRBV20-1	-	TGCAGTGCTAGAGATAGTAAAAAGACCTATGGCTACACCTTC	CSARDSKKTYGYTF
TRBJ2-1	TRBD2	TRBV5-4	few	TGTGCCGCCCGCAAGGGACTAGCGGGAGCTGGCTCCTACAATGAGCAGTTCTTC	CAARKGLAGAGSYNEQFF
TRBJ2-2	TRBD2	TRBV7-2	-	TGTGCCAGCACAACCGGGACTAGCGGGGGGGCGGGCACCGGGGAGCTGTTTTTT	CASTTGTSGGAGTGELFF
TRBJ2-6	-	TRBV11-2	-	TGTGCCAGCAGCCCCAGGTCCGGGGCCAACGTCCTGACTTTC	CASSPRSGANVLTF
TRBJ1-1	TRBD1	TRBV6-5	few	TGTGCCAGCAGTTTAAAGACCGGGACAGGAAATACTGAAGCTTTCTTT	CASSLKTGTGNTEAFF
TRBJ1-2	-	TRBV28	few	TGTGCCAGCAGTCCACGACAGATCCGGCCAGCCGGCTACACCTTC	CASSPRQIRPAGYTF
TRBJ2-2	-	TRBV10-3	few	TGTGCCATCAGCACGATGGGGCGGGTCACCGGGGAGCTGTTTTTT	CAISTMGRVTGELFF
TRBJ2-5	-	TRBV5-4	few	TGTGCCAGCAGTACCAGGGTGAAGGAGACCCAGTACTTC	CASSTRVKETQYF
TRBJ2-7	-	TRBV2	-	TGTGCCAGCAGTGTAATGAGGACAGCGACCTACGAGCAGTACTTC	CASSVMRTATYEQYF
TRBJ1-5	-	TRBV30	-	TGTGCCTGGAGTACAGGGTTTAGTCAGCCCCAGCATTTT	CAWSTGFSQPQHF
TRBJ2-1	TRBD1	TRBV5-4	few	TGTGCCAGCAGCCGGACAGGGGGCGCCCACAATGAGCAGTTCTTC	CASSRTGGAHNEQFF
TRBJ2-2	-	TRBV5-1	-	TGCGCCAGCAGCTTGGACGGGAGAGGTATCGGGGAGCTGTTTTTT	CASSLDGRGIGELFF
TRBJ1-5	TRBD1	TRBV6-1	few	TGTGCCAGCAGGGATCGACAGGGGATGAACCAGCCCCAGCATTTT	CASRDRQGMNQPQHF
TRBJ2-1	TRBD1	TRBV12-3/TRBV12-4	-	TGTGCCAGCAGTAAGACAGGGGCTCGCTCCCACAATGAGCAGTTCTTC	CASSKTGARSHNEQFF
TRBJ1-5	-	TRBV19	-	TGTGCCAGTACTCCCTGGGGGGTGTTGAACCAGCCCCAGCATTTT	CASTPWGVLNQPQHF
TRBJ1-5	-	TRBV2	-	TGTGCCAGCAAACGGGACTCTAGCAATCAGCCCCAGCATTTT	CASKRDSSNQPQHF
TRBJ2-6	TRBD1	TRBV6-2/TRBV6-3	-	TGTGCCAGCAGTTTGGGACAGTCTGGGGCCAACGTCCTGACTTTC	CASSLGQSGANVLTF
TRBJ2-3	-	TRBV24-1	-	TGTGCCACCAGTGATCTCGCAGATACGCAGTATTTT	CATSDLADTQYF
TRBJ2-3	-	TRBV20-1	-	TGCAGTGCTAGAATGGACACAGATACGCAGTATTTT	CSARMDTDTQYF
TRBJ2-1	-	TRBV7-2	-	TGTGCCAGCAGCTTAATAGGGAACAATGAGCAGTTCTTC	CASSLIGNNEQFF
TRBJ1-3	-	TRBV19	-	TGTGCCAGTAGTACCTCTCACGGGGACACCATATATTTT	CASSTSHGDTIYF
TRBJ2-5	TRBD1	TRBV7-2	-	TGTGCCAGCAGCTTGCGAGGGGGACAGGGGGGAGAGACCCAGTACTTC	CASSLRGGQGGETQYF
TRBJ2-7	-	TRBV11-3	-	TGTGCCAGCAGCTTAGATCCGGCAGGGACCTACGAGCAGTACTTC	CASSLDPAGTYEQYF
TRBJ1-4	-	TRBV27	-	TGTGCCAGCACCCCCAGGGGCGGGGATGGCGAAAAACTGTTTTTT	CASTPRGGDGEKLFF
TRBJ1-5	-	TRBV7-2	few	TGTGCCAGCAGCTTAGTTTCCGGGGGAGGCCAGCCCCAGCATTTT	CASSLVSGGGQPQHF
TRBJ1-1	-	TRBV19	-	TGTGCCAGTAGTATCCGGAACGGGGAGTACACTGAAGCTTTCTTT	CASSIRNGEYTEAFF
TRBJ1-2	-	TRBV7-2	once	TGTGCCAGCGCCCTGGGGGGGCAGGTGGGCTACACCTTC	CASALGGQVGYTF
TRBJ1-1	TRBD1	TRBV9	-	TGTGCCAGCAGCGTAGAGGGGTTGGACAGGCAAAGGACTGAAGCTTTCTTT	CASSVEGLDRQRTEAFF
TRBJ1-2	-	TRBV6-1	few	TGTGCCAGCAGTGATCAGGGGAAGGGCTATGGCTACACCTTC	CASSDQGKGYGYTF
TRBJ1-5	-	TRBV6-1	medium-sized	TGTGCCAGCAGCCCCCTAGCTGGTCAGCCCCAGCATTTT	CASSPLAGQPQHF
TRBJ2-5	-	TRBV5-1	few	TGCGCCAGCAGCTTGGCTTTTCAGGAGACCCAGTACTTC	CASSLAFQETQYF
TRBJ2-7	TRBD2	TRBV20-1	-	TGCAGTGCTATAGCTAGCGGGTGGGGCGAGCAGTACTTC	CSAIASGWGEQYF
TRBJ1-3	-	TRBV12-3/TRBV12-4	-	TGTGCCAGCATATTGGGTACGGGAAACACCATATATTTT	CASILGTGNTIYF
TRBJ2-7	TRBD1	TRBV10-3	few	TGTGCCATCAGTGAGTTGGACAGGGGCTCCTACGAGCAGTACTTC	CAISELDRGSYEQYF
TRBJ1-6	-	TRBV7-9	few	TGTGCCAGCAGCTTATCGGCGGGAATTGGGAATTCACCCCTCCACTTT	CASSLSAGIGNSPLHF
TRBJ2-1	TRBD2	TRBV4-1	few	TGCGCCAGCAGCCTCGGACTAGCTTTGAATGAGCAGTTCTTC	CASSLGLALNEQFF
TRBJ2-5	-	TRBV6-4	few	TGTGCCAGCAGTGAAACTTTCGGGCCACTCCAAGAGACCCAGTACTTC	CASSETFGPLQETQYF
TRBJ2-7	-	TRBV2	few	TGTGCCAGCAGTGAACAACTAACCTCCTACGAGCAGTACTTC	CASSEQLTSYEQYF
TRBJ2-5	TRBD2	TRBV20-1	-	TGCAGTGCCCAGGGACTAGCGGGTGAGACCCAGTACTTC	CSAQGLAGETQYF